The 10 T cell receptor beta chains reported below all come from one sample, sequenced in a study of T cells in narcolepsy. TCRdb keeps only in-frame clones here, not all; method: immunoSEQ multiplex PCR. This sample yields 30,000 to 35,000 clones, of which 80% are seen a single time; 1% to 1.2% belongs to the top ten. Sequencing used memory (CD45RA-) CD4+ T cells from blood. These receptors were obtained from a human donor in good health.

V is TRBV4-3 and J is TRBJ1-2, with D possibly TRBD1 on 5 matching bases. The CDR3 runs to 15 residues. Germline lookup yields CDR1 LGHNA and CDR2 YSLEER. V lost 4 bases and J lost 0, with 12 bases in between. The CDR3 reads CASSLGGETNYGYTF. The CDR3 DNA reads as TGCGCCAGCAGCCTTGGAGGGGAGACTAACTATGGCTACACCTTC.

This chain joins TRBV7-8 and TRBJ2-7; D remains unclear. This CDR3 region has 14 residues. Germline lookup yields CDR1 SGHVS and CDR2 FQNEAQ. V was clipped by 5 bases and J by 0 bases, with 11 bases between them. Here the CDR3 DNA reads TGTGCCAGCAGCCCCCTTCCCTACTCCTACGAGCAGTACTTC. Translating it yields CASSPLPYSYEQYF. Full variable domain (missing parts from reference TRBV7-8 and TRBJ2-7): GAGVSQSPRYKVAKRGQDVALRCDPISGHVSLFWYQQALGQGPEFLTYFQNEAQLDKSGLPSDRFFAERPEGSVSTLKIQRTQQEDSAVYLCASSPLPYSYEQYFGPGTRLTVT.

The chain carries TRBV28 and TRBJ1-5; TRBD1 matches 7 bases. V shed 4 bases and J 3 bases; nucleotides not matched to a gene: 6. Germline assignment: CDR1 MDHEN and CDR2 SYDVKM. The CDR3 runs 15 residues. The CDR3 reads CASSSGQSDNQPQHF. The CDR3 DNA reads as TGTGCCAGCAGTTCGGGACAGTCAGACAATCAGCCCCAGCATTTT.

The V gene is TRBV19, the J gene TRBJ2-3; 9 bases are shared with TRBD2. CDR3 length: 18 residues. Looked up from germline, CDR1 is LNHDA and CDR2 is SQIVND (reference sequence). The ends lost 10 bases at V and 0 bases at J; junction bases unmatched: 17. The CDR3 bases are TGTGCCACCAAATCCCCTAGCGGGGATTTTAGGAGCACAGATACGCAGTATTTT. This codes for CATKSPSGDFRSTDTQYF.

The chain carries TRBV5-1 and TRBJ1-2; the D is unclear. Germline V gene sequence: CDR1 SGHRS, CDR2 YFSETQ. The CDR3 is made up of 14 amino acids. V gave up 4 bases and J gave up 6 bases, with 16 bases separating them. CDR3 in amino acids: CASSTGSQVHGYTF. DNA of the CDR3: TGCGCCAGCAGCACCGGTTCGCAGGTTCATGGCTACACCTTC. Together with reference TRBV5-1 and TRBJ1-2, the CDR3 gives the full variable domain: KAGVTQTPRYLIKTRGQQVTLSCSPISGHRSVSWYQQTPGQGLQFLFEYFSETQRNKGNFPGRFSGRQFSNSRSEMNVSTLELGDSALYLCASSTGSQVHGYTFGSGTRLTVV.

V usage is TRBV2 and J usage is TRBJ2-7; D unresolved. CDR3 length: 13 residues. Deletions cut 6 bases from V and 1 base from J, with 10 bases between. CDR1 is SNHLY and CDR2 is FYNNEI in the germline V gene. DNA for the CDR3: TGTGCCAGCAGGTCGGACCCATCCTACGAGCAGTACTTC. This sequence encodes CASRSDPSYEQYF.

This rearrangement joins TRBV19 to TRBJ1-1; D possibly corresponds to TRBD1 (6 bases). The germline V gene encodes CDR1 LNHDA and CDR2 SQIVND (reference sequence). V was cut by 4 bases and J by 5 bases, with 20 bases left in between. CDR3 length: 16 amino acids. The CDR3 sequence: CASSTTGYRRGTEAFF. The CDR3 nucleotides read TGTGCCAGTAGTACGACAGGATACAGACGGGGTACTGAAGCTTTCTTT.

The chain links TRBV9 to TRBJ2-1; weak D call: TRBD1 (7 bases). Germline values: CDR1 SGDLS, CDR2 YYNGEE. The CDR3 loop spans 16 amino acids. V was shortened by 4 bases and J by 3 bases, with 17 bases between the two germline ends. This CDR3 is CASSPQGGGFYNEQFF. Here the CDR3 DNA reads TGTGCCAGCAGCCCCCAGGGGGGTGGGTTCTACAATGAGCAGTTCTTC.

V is TRBV11-2 and J is TRBJ2-3; D perhaps matches TRBD2 (6 bases). Between the trimmed V and J ends, which lost 0 bases and 2 bases, there was a span of 12 bases. The germline CDR1 and CDR2 sequences are SGHAT and FQNNGV. The CDR3 length is 16 residues. The CDR3 loop reads CASSLEDYPVTDTQYF. CDR3 bases: TGTGCCAGCAGCTTAGAGGACTACCCCGTCACAGATACGCAGTATTTT.

The rearrangement uses TRBV7-2 and TRBJ2-5; maybe TRBD1 (7 bases). The CDR3 is 16 residues long. The V gene lost 5 bases and the J gene lost 5 bases, with 21 bases spanning the gap. Germline CDR1 reads SGHTA; CDR2 reads FQGNSA. CDR3 sequence: CASSQTGRRFKETQYF. CDR3 sequence (DNA): TGTGCCAGCAGCCAGACAGGGAGGAGGTTTAAGGAGACCCAGTACTTC.